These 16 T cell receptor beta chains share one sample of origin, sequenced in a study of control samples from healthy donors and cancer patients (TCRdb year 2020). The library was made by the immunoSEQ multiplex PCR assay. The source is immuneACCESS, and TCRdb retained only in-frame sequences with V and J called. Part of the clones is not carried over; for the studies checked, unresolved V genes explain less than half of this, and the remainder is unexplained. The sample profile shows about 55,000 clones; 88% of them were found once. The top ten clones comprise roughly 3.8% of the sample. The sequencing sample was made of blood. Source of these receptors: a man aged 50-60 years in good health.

The CDR3 is CATADRDATNEKLFF. CDR3 DNA sequence: TGTGCCACTGCCGACAGGGATGCAACTAATGAAAAACTGTTTTTT. The chain has TRBV6-6 and TRBJ1-4, with 7 bases matching TRBD1. The CDR3 consists of 15 residues. Germline CDR1 and CDR2: MNHNY and SVGAGI (reference sequence). V shed 10 bases, J shed 0 bases, and the junction held 8 bases outside the gene matches.

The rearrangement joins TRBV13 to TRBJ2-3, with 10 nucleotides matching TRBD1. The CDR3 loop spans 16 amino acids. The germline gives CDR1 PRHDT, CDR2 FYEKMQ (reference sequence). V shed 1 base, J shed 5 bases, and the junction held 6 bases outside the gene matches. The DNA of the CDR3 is TGTGCCAGCAGCTTAGTAAGACAGGGGGCGATAGATACGCAGTATTTT. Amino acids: CASSLVRQGAIDTQYF.

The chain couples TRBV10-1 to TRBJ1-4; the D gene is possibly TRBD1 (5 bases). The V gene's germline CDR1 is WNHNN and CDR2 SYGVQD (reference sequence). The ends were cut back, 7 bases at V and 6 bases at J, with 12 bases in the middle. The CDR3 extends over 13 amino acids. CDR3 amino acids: CASIRDGDEKLFF. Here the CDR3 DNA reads TGCGCCAGCATTAGGGACGGAGATGAAAAACTGTTTTTT.

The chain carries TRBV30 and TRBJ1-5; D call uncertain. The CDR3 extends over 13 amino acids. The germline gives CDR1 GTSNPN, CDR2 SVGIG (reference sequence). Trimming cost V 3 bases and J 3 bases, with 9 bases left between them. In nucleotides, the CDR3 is TGTGCCTGGAGGGTTGGGGACAATCAGCCCCAGCATTTT. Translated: CAWRVGDNQPQHF. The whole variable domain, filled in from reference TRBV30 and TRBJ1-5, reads SQTIHQWPATLVQPVGSPLSLECTVEGTSNPNLYWYRQAAGRGLQLLFYSVGIGQISSEVPQNLSASRPQDRQFILSSKKLLLSDSGFYLCAWRVGDNQPQHFGDGTRLSIL.

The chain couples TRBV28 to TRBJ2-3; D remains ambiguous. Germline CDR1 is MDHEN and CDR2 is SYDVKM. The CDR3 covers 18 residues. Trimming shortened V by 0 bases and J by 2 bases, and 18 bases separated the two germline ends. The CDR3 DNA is TGTGCCAGCAGTTTATGGGCCATCTGGCTGGGTCTCACAGATACGCAGTATTTT. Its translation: CASSLWAIWLGLTDTQYF.

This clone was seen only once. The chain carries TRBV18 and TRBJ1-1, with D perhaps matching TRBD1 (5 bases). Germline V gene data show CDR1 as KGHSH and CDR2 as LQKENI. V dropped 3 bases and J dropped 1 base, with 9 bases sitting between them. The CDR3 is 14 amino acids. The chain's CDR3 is CASSPVDTNTEAFF. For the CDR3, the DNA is TGTGCCAGCTCACCCGTGGACACGAACACTGAAGCTTTCTTT.

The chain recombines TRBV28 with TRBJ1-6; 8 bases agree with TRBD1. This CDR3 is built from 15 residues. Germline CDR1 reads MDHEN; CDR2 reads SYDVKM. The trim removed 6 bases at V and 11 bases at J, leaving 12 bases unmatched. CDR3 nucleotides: TGTGCCAGCAGAGCTACGGGACAGGAGACGCCACCCCTCCACTTT. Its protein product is CASRATGQETPPLHF.

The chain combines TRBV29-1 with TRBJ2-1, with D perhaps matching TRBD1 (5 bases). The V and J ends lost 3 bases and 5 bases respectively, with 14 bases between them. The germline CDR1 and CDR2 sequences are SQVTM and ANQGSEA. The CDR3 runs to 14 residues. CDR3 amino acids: CSVEVSTANNEQFF. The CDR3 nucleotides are TGCAGCGTTGAGGTGTCGACAGCAAACAATGAGCAGTTCTTC.

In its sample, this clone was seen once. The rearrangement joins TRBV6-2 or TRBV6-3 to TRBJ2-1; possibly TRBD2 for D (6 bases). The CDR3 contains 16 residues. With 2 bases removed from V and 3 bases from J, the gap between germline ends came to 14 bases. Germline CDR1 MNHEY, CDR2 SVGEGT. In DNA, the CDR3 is TGTGCCAGCAGTTACCCGGCCGGGACTCTCTACAATGAGCAGTTCTTC. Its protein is CASSYPAGTLYNEQFF.

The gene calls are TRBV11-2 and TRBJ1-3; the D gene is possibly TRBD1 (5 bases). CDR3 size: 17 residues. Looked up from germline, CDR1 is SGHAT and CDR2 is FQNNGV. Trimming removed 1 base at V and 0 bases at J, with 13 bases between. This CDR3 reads CASSLGSGQYSGNTIYF. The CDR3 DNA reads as TGTGCCAGCAGCTTAGGGTCGGGGCAGTACTCTGGAAACACCATATATTTT.

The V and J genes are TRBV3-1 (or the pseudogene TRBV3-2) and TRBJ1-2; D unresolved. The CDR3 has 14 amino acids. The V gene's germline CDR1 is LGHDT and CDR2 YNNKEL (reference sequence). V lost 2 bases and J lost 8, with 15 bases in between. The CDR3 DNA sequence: TGTGCCAGCAGCCAAAGGGCTGCCGACGGGGGCTACACCTTC. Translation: CASSQRAADGGYTF.

The CDR3 coding sequence is TGTGCCAGCAGCCAGGGGGGGTACAATTCACCCCTCCACTTT. This sequence encodes CASSQGGYNSPLHF. The rearrangement joins TRBV13 to TRBJ1-6, with 7 bases aligning to TRBD1. The germline CDR1 and CDR2 sequences are PRHDT and FYEKMQ (reference sequence). This CDR3 comprises 14 residues. V gave up 5 bases and J gave up 7 bases; unmatched junction bases: 5.

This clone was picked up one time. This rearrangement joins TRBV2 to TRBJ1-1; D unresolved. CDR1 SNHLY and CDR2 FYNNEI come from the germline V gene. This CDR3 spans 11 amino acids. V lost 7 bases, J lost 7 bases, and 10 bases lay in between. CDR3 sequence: CASTPYYEAFF. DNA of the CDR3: TGTGCCAGCACCCCCTACTATGAAGCTTTCTTT. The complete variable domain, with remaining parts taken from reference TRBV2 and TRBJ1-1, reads EPEVTQTPSHQVTQMGQEVILRCVPISNHLYFYWYRQILGQKVEFLVSFYNNEISEKSEIFDDQFSVERPDGSNFTLKIRSTKLEDSAMYFCASTPYYEAFFGQGTRLTVV.

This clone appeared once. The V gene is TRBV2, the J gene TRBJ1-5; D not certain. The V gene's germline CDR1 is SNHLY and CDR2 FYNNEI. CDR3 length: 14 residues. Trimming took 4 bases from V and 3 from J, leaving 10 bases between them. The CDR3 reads CASSGWAINQPQHF. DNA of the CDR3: TGTGCCAGCAGTGGATGGGCTATCAATCAGCCCCAGCATTTT.

The DNA of the CDR3 is TGTGCCAGCAGCTTAGTCGCAGGGCAGTTCTTC. Amino acid sequence: CASSLVAGQFF. The chain employs TRBV11-2 and TRBJ2-1; D is unresolved. The CDR3 is 11 amino acids. Trimming pared 1 base from V and 12 bases from J, leaving 7 bases between. Germline V gene data show CDR1 as SGHAT and CDR2 as FQNNGV.

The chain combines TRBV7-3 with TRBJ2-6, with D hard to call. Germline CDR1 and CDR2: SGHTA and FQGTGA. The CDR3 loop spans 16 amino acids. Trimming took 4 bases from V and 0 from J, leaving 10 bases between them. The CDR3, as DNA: TGTGCCAGCAGCTCCTCTACCCACTCTGGGGCCAACGTCCTGACTTTC. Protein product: CASSSSTHSGANVLTF.